The rows below give T cell receptor beta chains drawn from one sample of a study of blood T cell repertoires in COVID-19. Profiled with immunoSEQ multiplex PCR; TCRdb holds only in-frame clones, not every one. The table has about 480,000 clones, around 87% seen once. What was sequenced was PBMCs or T cells enriched from blood (not recorded which). The receptors here all came from a woman in her forties who had recovered from COVID-19. Each CDR3 is given with its conserved first and last residue. The D gene is left open where the match is weak. Clone size is stated in some rows and not others, as once, few, many or a class when expanded.

size	V	J	D	DNA	CDR3
.	TRBV5-1	TRBJ2-1	TRBD2	TGCGCCAGCAGCCTCACCCCTCTCGGAGCGGGAGGCTACAATGAGCAGTTCTTC	CASSLTPLGAGGYNEQFF
.	TRBV5-1	TRBJ2-1	TRBD2	TGCGCCAGCAGCTTGGGCTTTGTAGCGGGCAGGCGGTTCTTC	CASSLGFVAGRRFF
.	TRBV4-2	TRBJ2-2	TRBD2	TGTGCCAGCAGCCAAGGTCTAGCGGGACGAACCGGGGAGCTGTTTTTT	CASSQGLAGRTGELFF
.	TRBV3-1/TRBV3-2	TRBJ1-5	.	TGTGCCAGCAGCCAAGAACTTATCACCGGCAATCAGCCCCAGCATTTT	CASSQELITGNQPQHF
.	TRBV5-1	TRBJ1-2	.	TGCGCCAGCAGACTCGGGACTGACTCTTTTAACTATGGCTACACCTTC	CASRLGTDSFNYGYTF
.	TRBV5-1	TRBJ2-5	TRBD2	TGCGCCAGCGGTGTGGGCGGGAGGGCCACGGAGACCCAGTACTTC	CASGVGGRATETQYF
.	TRBV27	TRBJ2-3	TRBD2	TGTGCCAGCAGTTCCTTTGGGACTAGCGGAAACACAGATACGCAGTATTTT	CASSSFGTSGNTDTQYF
.	TRBV11-3	TRBJ1-2	.	TGTGCCAGCAGCCCCAGGACAGCTAACTATGGCTACACCTTC	CASSPRTANYGYTF
.	TRBV25-1	TRBJ1-1	.	TGTGCCAGCAGGCAGGGGTTTCTGAACACTGAAGCTTTCTTT	CASRQGFLNTEAFF
.	TRBV3-1/TRBV3-2	TRBJ2-1	TRBD2	TGTGCCAGCAGCCCCCTACGGACTAGCGGGAGGGACCATGAGCAGTTCTTC	CASSPLRTSGRDHEQFF
.	TRBV6-5	TRBJ2-1	TRBD1	TGTGCCAGCAGGGGACAGGGCGATAATGAGCAGTTCTTC	CASRGQGDNEQFF
few	TRBV30	TRBJ1-2	TRBD1	TGTGCCTGGGGGGGACAGATGAACTATGGCTACACCTTC	CAWGGQMNYGYTF
.	TRBV7-2	TRBJ2-2	.	TGTGCCAGCAGCTTATTTACCGTAACACCCACCGGGGAGCTGTTTTTT	CASSLFTVTPTGELFF
.	TRBV4-3	TRBJ2-1	.	TGCGCCAGCAGCCAAGAAGCTAGCTCCAACAATGAGCAGTTCTTC	CASSQEASSNNEQFF
.	TRBV19	TRBJ1-1	.	TGTGCCAGTAATGGGGGACTGATTGGGGCGATGAACACTGAAGCTTTCTTT	CASNGGLIGAMNTEAFF
.	TRBV6-5	TRBJ1-1	TRBD1	TGTGCCAGCTCAGGGGGCTCTTTGGGCAAAGCTTTCTTT	CASSGGSLGKAFF
.	TRBV29-1	TRBJ2-2	TRBD1	TGCAGCGTTTCTGGACAGGTGAACACCGGGGAGCTGTTTTTT	CSVSGQVNTGELFF
.	TRBV7-6	TRBJ1-4	TRBD1	TGTGCCAGCAGCTTAGGAGGGGGCCGGGAAAAACTGTTTTTT	CASSLGGGREKLFF
once	TRBV4-3	TRBJ2-7	.	TGCGCCAGCAGCCCTCAGGCCGGGAATCCATTGGGCGAGCAGTACTTC	CASSPQAGNPLGEQYF
.	TRBV10-3	TRBJ1-4	.	TGTGCCACCCAAAAAGGGGACACAGGTCCTAATGAAAAACTGTTTTTT	CATQKGDTGPNEKLFF
.	TRBV9	TRBJ1-3	.	TGTGCCAGCAGCCGGGATGACGGAAACACCATATATTTT	CASSRDDGNTIYF
.	TRBV19	TRBJ2-7	.	TGTGCCAGTAGTATTTCTCAGGCCCTCCGCTACGAGCAGTACTTC	CASSISQALRYEQYF
.	TRBV6-6	TRBJ2-1	TRBD2	TGTGCCAGCAGTCGCAGGACTAGCGCCTACTCCTACAATGAGCAGTTCTTC	CASSRRTSAYSYNEQFF
.	TRBV9	TRBJ2-5	TRBD2	TGTGCCAGCAGCCCAGGGGCGGGAGGAGAGACCCAGTACTTC	CASSPGAGGETQYF